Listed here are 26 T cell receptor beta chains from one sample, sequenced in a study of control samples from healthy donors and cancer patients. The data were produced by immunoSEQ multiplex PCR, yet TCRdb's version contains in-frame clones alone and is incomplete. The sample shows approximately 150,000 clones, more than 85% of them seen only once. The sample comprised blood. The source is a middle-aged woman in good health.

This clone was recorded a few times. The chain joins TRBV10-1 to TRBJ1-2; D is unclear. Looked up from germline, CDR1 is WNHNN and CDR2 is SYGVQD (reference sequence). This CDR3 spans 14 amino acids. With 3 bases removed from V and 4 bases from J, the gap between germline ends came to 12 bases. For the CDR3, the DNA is TGCGCCAGCAGTGAAAAGGTCGGAGGCTATGGCTACACCTTC. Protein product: CASSEKVGGYGYTF.

The CDR3 DNA reads as TGTGCCAGCAAGCAAGAACTTCGGGGACAGGGGCTCTACGAGCAGTACTTC. Translating gives CASKQELRGQGLYEQYF. V usage is TRBV21-1 and J usage is TRBJ2-7; TRBD1 reflects the table's D call only, with no check against the DNA. TRBV21-1 is described as a pseudogene. This CDR3 is built from 17 residues.

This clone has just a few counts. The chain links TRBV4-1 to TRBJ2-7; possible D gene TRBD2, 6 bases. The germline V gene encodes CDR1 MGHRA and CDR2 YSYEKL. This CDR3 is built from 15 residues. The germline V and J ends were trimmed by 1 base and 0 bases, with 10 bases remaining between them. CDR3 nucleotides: TGCGCCAGCAGCCAAGGGAGGGACCGCTCCTACGAGCAGTACTTC. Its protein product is CASSQGRDRSYEQYF.

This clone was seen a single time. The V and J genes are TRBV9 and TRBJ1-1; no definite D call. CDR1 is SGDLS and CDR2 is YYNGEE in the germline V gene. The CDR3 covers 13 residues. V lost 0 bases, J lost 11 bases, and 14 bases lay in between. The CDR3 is CASSVVDRPGAFF. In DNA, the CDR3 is TGTGCCAGCAGCGTAGTAGATCGCCCCGGGGCTTTCTTT.

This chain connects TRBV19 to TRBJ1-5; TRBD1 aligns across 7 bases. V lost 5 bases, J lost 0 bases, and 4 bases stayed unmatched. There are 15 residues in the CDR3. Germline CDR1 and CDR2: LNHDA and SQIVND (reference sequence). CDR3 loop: CASSWSGGSNQPQHF. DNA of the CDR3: TGTGCCAGTAGTTGGTCAGGGGGTAGCAATCAGCCCCAGCATTTT.

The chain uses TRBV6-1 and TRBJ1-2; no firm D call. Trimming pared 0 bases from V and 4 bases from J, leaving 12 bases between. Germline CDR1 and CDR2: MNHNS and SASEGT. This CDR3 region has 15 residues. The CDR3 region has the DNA TGTGCCAGCAGTGAAGCTCAGGACGGATCCTATGGCTACACCTTC. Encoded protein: CASSEAQDGSYGYTF.

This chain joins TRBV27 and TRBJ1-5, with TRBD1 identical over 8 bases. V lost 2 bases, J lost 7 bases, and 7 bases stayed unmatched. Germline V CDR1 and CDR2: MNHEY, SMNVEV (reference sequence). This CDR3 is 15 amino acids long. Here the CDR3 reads CASSLGQGARQPQHF. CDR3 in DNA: TGTGCCAGCAGTTTAGGGCAGGGGGCAAGGCAGCCCCAGCATTTT.

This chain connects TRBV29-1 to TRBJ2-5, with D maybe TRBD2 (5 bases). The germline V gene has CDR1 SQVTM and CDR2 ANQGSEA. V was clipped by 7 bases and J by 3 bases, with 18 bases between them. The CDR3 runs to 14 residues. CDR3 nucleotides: TGCAGCGGCACTCGGGGTAGCCCCAAAGAGACCCAGTACTTC. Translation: CSGTRGSPKETQYF.

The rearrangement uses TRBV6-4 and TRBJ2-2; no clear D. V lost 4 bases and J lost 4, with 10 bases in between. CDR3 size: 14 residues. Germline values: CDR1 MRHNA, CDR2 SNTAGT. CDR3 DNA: TGTGCCAGCAGTGTTCGGCAGAGCACCGGGGAGCTGTTTTTT. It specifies CASSVRQSTGELFF.

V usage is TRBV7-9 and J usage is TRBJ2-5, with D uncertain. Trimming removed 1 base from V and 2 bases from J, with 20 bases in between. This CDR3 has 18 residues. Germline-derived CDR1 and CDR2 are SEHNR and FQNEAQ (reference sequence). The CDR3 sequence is CASSLVTSFRAAQETQYF. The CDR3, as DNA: TGTGCCAGCAGCTTAGTAACCTCATTTCGGGCCGCTCAAGAGACCCAGTACTTC.

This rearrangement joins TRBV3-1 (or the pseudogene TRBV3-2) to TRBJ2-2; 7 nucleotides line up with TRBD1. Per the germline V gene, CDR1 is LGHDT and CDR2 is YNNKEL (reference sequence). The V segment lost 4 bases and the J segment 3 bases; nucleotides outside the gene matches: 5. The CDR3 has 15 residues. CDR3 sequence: CASSPPGQYTGELFF. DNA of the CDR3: TGTGCCAGCAGCCCCCCGGGACAGTACACCGGGGAGCTGTTTTTT.

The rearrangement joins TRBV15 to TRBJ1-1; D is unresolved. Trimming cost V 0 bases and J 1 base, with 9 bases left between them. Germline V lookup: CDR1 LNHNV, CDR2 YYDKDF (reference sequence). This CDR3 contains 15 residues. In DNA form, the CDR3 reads TGTGCCACCAGCAGAGATCGGGGAAGGAACACTGAAGCTTTCTTT. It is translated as CATSRDRGRNTEAFF.

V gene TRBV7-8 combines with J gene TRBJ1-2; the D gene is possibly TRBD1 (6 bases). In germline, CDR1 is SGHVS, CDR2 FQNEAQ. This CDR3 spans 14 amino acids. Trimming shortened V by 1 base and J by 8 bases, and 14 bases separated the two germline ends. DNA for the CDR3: TGTGCCAGCAGCTTAGTTGAGGGGGGTCAGGGCTACACCTTC. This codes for CASSLVEGGQGYTF. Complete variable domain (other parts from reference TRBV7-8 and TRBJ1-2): GAGVSQSPRYKVAKRGQDVALRCDPISGHVSLFWYQQALGQGPEFLTYFQNEAQLDKSGLPSDRFFAERPEGSVSTLKIQRTQQEDSAVYLCASSLVEGGQGYTFGSGTRLTVV.

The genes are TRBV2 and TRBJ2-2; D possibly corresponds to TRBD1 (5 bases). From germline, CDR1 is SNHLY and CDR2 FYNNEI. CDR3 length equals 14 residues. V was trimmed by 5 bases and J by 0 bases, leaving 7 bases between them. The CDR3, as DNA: TGTGCCAGCAGTAGGGGTTCGAACACCGGGGAGCTGTTTTTT. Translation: CASSRGSNTGELFF.

CDR3 amino acids: CASSYSGSLNTEAFF. CDR3 nucleotide sequence: TGTGCCAGCAGTTACTCGGGCAGCTTAAACACTGAAGCTTTCTTT. The chain is built from TRBV6-5 and TRBJ1-1; D gene uncertain. V dropped 0 bases and J dropped 2 bases, with 10 bases sitting between them. This CDR3 has 15 residues. The germline V gene has CDR1 MNHEY and CDR2 SVGAGI.

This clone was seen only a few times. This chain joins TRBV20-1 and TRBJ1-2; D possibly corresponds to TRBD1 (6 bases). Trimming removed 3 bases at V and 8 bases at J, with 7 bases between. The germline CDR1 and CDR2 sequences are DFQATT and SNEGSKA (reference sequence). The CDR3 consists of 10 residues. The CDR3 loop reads CSASRGGYTF. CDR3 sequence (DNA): TGCAGTGCTAGTAGGGGGGGCTACACCTTC.

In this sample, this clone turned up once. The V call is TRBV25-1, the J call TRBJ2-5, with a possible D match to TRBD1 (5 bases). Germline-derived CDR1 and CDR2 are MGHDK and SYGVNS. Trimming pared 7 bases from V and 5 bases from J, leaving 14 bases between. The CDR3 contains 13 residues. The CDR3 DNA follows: TGTGCCAGCAAGCCAGGGATGATGGAGACCCAGTACTTC. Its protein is CASKPGMMETQYF.

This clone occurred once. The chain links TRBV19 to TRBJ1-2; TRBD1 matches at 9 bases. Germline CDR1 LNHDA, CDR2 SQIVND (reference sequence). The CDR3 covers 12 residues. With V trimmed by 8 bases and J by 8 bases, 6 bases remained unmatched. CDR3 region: CASLQGASGYTF. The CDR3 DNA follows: TGTGCCAGTCTACAGGGGGCTTCGGGCTACACCTTC.

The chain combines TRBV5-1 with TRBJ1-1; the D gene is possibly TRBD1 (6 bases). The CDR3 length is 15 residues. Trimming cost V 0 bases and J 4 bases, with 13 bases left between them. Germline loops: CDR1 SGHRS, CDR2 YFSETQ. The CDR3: CASSLGTALGTEAFF. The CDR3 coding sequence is TGCGCCAGCAGCTTGGGGACAGCCCTGGGCACTGAAGCTTTCTTT.

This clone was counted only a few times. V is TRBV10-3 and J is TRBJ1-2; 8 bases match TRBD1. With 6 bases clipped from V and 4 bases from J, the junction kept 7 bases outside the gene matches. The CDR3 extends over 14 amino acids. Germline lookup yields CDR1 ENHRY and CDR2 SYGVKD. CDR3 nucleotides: TGTGCCATCAGCATCGGGACAGGCCCCTATGGCTACACCTTC. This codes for CAISIGTGPYGYTF.

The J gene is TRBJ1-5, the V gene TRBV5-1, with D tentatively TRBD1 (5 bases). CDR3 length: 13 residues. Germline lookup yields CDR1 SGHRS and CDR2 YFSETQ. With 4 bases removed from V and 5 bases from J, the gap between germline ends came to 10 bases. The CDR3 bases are TGCGCCAGCAGCCCTGAGGGGCATCAGCCCCAGCATTTT. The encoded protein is CASSPEGHQPQHF. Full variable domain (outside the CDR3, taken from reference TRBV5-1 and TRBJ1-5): KAGVTQTPRYLIKTRGQQVTLSCSPISGHRSVSWYQQTPGQGLQFLFEYFSETQRNKGNFPGRFSGRQFSNSRSEMNVSTLELGDSALYLCASSPEGHQPQHFGDGTRLSIL.

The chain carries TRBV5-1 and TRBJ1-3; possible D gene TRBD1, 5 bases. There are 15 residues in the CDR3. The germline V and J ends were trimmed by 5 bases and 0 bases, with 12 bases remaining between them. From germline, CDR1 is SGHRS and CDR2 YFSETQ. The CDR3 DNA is TGCGCCAGCAGTCCGACAGTTTCCTCTGGAAACACCATATATTTT. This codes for CASSPTVSSGNTIYF.

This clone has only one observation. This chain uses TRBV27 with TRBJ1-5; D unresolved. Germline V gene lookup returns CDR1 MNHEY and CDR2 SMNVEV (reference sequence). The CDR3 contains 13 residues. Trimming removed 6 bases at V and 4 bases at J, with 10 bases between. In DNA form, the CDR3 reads TGTGCCAGCAGACTTAATATGAATCAGCCCCAGCATTTT. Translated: CASRLNMNQPQHF.

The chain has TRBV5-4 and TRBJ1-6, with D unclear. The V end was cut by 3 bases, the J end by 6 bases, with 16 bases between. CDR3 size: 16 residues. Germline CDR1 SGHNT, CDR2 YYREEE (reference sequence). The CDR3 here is CASSSPQRPFNSPLHF. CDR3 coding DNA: TGTGCCAGCAGCTCACCGCAGCGCCCGTTTAATTCACCCCTCCACTTT.

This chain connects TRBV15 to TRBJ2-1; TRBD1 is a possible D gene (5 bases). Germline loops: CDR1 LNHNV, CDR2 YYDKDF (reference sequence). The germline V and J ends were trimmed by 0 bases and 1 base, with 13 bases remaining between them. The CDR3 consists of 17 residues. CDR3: CATSRESAGKSYNEQFF. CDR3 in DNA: TGTGCCACCAGCAGAGAGTCTGCAGGGAAATCCTACAATGAGCAGTTCTTC.

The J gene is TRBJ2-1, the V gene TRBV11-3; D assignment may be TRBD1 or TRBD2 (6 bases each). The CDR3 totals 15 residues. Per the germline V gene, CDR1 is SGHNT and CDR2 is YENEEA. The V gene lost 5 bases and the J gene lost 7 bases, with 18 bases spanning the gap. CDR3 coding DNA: TGTGCCAGCAGCCCCCGTGAGGGGGGTTCGAATGAGCAGTTCTTC. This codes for CASSPREGGSNEQFF.